These 18 T cell receptor beta chains were sequenced from one sample in a study of control samples from healthy donors and cancer patients. TCRdb's table, derived via immunoSEQ multiplex PCR, lists solely in-frame clones and lacks some. The data show roughly 120,000 clones, with more than 75% seen just once and about 2.5% held by the top ten. The source material was blood. The source is a woman in her seventies in good health.

The chain carries TRBV5-8 and TRBJ2-7; 15 bases align to TRBD2. The CDR3 covers 16 residues. Per the germline V gene, CDR1 is SGHTS and CDR2 is YDEGEE. V lost 4 bases, J lost 3 bases, and 5 bases stayed unmatched. The CDR3 nucleotides are TGTGCCAGCAGCATAGGGACTAGCGGGGGGAACTACGAGCAGTACTTC. Translating it yields CASSIGTSGGNYEQYF.

The chain has TRBV10-2 and TRBJ2-4; D perhaps matches TRBD1 (6 bases). The CDR3 loop spans 14 amino acids. Germline CDR1 is WSHSY and CDR2 is SAAADI. Trimming stripped 6 bases from V and 5 bases from J, with 14 bases between. In DNA form, the CDR3 reads TGCGCCAGCAGAAACAGGGTATCCGAAAACATTCAGTACTTC. It yields the protein CASRNRVSENIQYF.

The chain links TRBV7-9 to TRBJ2-5; no clear D gene. V lost 1 base, J lost 4 bases, and 13 bases lay in between. CDR1 is SEHNR and CDR2 is FQNEAQ in the germline V gene (reference sequence). The CDR3 length is 15 residues. CDR3 protein: CASSLGAVLGETQYF. CDR3 nucleotide sequence: TGTGCCAGCAGCTTAGGGGCCGTCTTGGGAGAGACCCAGTACTTC.

The genes are TRBV28 and TRBJ2-1; 13 nucleotides align to TRBD2. Germline V CDR1 and CDR2: MDHEN, SYDVKM. V was clipped by 3 bases and J by 7 bases; unmatched bases: 3. This CDR3 has 15 residues. The CDR3 sequence is CASSFQGLAGNEQFF. The CDR3 DNA follows: TGTGCCAGCAGTTTTCAGGGACTAGCGGGGAATGAGCAGTTCTTC.

The CDR3 protein is CASSKDGEYSNQPQHF. CDR3 bases: TGTGCCAGCAGTAAGGACGGGGAGTATAGCAATCAGCCCCAGCATTTT. The chain employs TRBV2 and TRBJ1-5; no clear D. V was pared by 5 bases and J by 0 bases, with 14 bases between. The CDR3 contains 16 residues. From germline, CDR1 is SNHLY and CDR2 FYNNEI.

The rearrangement joins TRBV9 to TRBJ2-2; no clear D gene. Trimming cost V 0 bases and J 6 bases, with 9 bases left between them. Germline V gene sequence: CDR1 SGDLS, CDR2 YYNGEE. This CDR3 is built from 14 residues. The CDR3 DNA follows: TGTGCCAGCAGCGTAGTGGGGTTTCCCGGGGAGCTGTTTTTT. Translation gives CASSVVGFPGELFF.

The rearrangement joins TRBV11-2 to TRBJ1-1; D may be TRBD1 (5 bases). V was shortened by 5 bases and J by 11 bases, with 18 bases between the two germline ends. Looked up from germline, CDR1 is SGHAT and CDR2 is FQNNGV. CDR3 size: 13 residues. The CDR3 DNA reads as TGTGCCAGCAGCCGGGGTTTCGGGGGTAGGGCTTTCTTT. Protein sequence: CASSRGFGGRAFF.

The V and J genes are TRBV2 and TRBJ2-1, with 8 bases matching TRBD1. The CDR3 length is 12 residues. Trimming removed 8 bases from V and 7 bases from J; junction bases left unmatched: 4. CDR1 and CDR2 (germline): SNHLY, FYNNEI. The CDR3 protein is CASLGTGNEQFF. In DNA form, the CDR3 reads TGTGCCAGCTTGGGGACAGGAAATGAGCAGTTCTTC.

The chain couples TRBV19 to TRBJ2-6; D gene uncertain. Trimming removed 9 bases at V and 3 bases at J, with 12 bases between. Germline V gene data show CDR1 as LNHDA and CDR2 as SQIVND (reference sequence). This CDR3 spans 14 amino acids. The CDR3 DNA is TGTGCCAGCCTTCCGGGTGTTGGGGCCAACGTCCTGACTTTC. Translation gives CASLPGVGANVLTF. The whole variable domain, filled in from reference TRBV19 and TRBJ2-6, reads DGGITQSPKYLFRKEGQNVTLSCEQNLNHDAMYWYRQDPGQGLRLIYYSQIVNDFQKGDIAEGYSVSREKKESFPLTVTSAQKNPTAFYLCASLPGVGANVLTFGAGSRLTVL.

The chain uses TRBV19 and TRBJ1-2, with 10 bases lining up with TRBD1. V was pared by 7 bases and J by 4 bases, with 9 bases of the junction left unmatched. CDR3 length: 15 amino acids. Germline-derived CDR1 and CDR2 are LNHDA and SQIVND (reference sequence). The DNA for the CDR3 is TGTGCCAGTACCCTCCGGACAGGGGGTGTCTATGGCTACACCTTC. This sequence encodes CASTLRTGGVYGYTF. The full variable domain, in which reference TRBV19 and TRBJ1-2 provide the parts outside the CDR3, is DGGITQSPKYLFRKEGQNVTLSCEQNLNHDAMYWYRQDPGQGLRLIYYSQIVNDFQKGDIAEGYSVSREKKESFPLTVTSAQKNPTAFYLCASTLRTGGVYGYTFGSGTRLTVV.

The genes are TRBV12-3 or TRBV12-4 and TRBJ2-1; the match to TRBD1 covers 7 bases. With 5 bases clipped from V and 10 bases from J, the junction kept 5 bases outside the gene matches. CDR3 length equals 12 residues. CDR3 DNA sequence: TGTGCCAGCAGTATGACAGGGATCGAGCAGTTCTTC. This translates into CASSMTGIEQFF.

The V and J genes are TRBV11-3 and TRBJ2-2; 7 nucleotides match TRBD2. V lost 5 bases and J lost 5; bases outside the gene matches: 8. CDR3 length equals 15 residues. The germline V gene has CDR1 SGHNT and CDR2 YENEEA. The CDR3, as DNA: TGTGCCAGCAGCCCGGGGGGACGGGGAACCGGGGAGCTGTTTTTT. Residues: CASSPGGRGTGELFF.

The rearrangement joins TRBV14 to TRBJ2-7; 8 nucleotides line up with TRBD2. This CDR3 region has 17 residues. Germline V gives CDR1 SGHDN, CDR2 FVKESK. Germline trimming cut 0 bases from V and 4 bases from J; bases unmatched to any gene: 11. The CDR3: CASSQESIGAGGYEQYF. The CDR3 DNA reads TGTGCCAGCAGCCAAGAATCAATAGGGGCGGGGGGATACGAGCAGTACTTC.

The chain joins TRBV5-6 to TRBJ2-2; no reliable D call. Trimming shortened V by 1 base and J by 2 bases, and 9 bases separated the two germline ends. Germline CDR1 SGHDT, CDR2 YYEEEE. The CDR3 loop spans 15 amino acids. The CDR3 here is CASSLFPGNTGELFF. The CDR3 DNA reads as TGTGCCAGCAGCTTGTTTCCGGGTAACACCGGGGAGCTGTTTTTT. Full variable domain (outside the CDR3, taken from reference TRBV5-6 and TRBJ2-2): DAGVTQSPTHLIKTRGQQVTLRCSPKSGHDTVSWYQQALGQGPQFIFQYYEEEERQRGNFPDRFSGHQFPNYSSELNVNALLLGDSALYLCASSLFPGNTGELFFGEGSRLTVL.

This chain connects TRBV11-1 to TRBJ1-1; D is unresolved. Trimming removed 1 base at V and 6 bases at J, with 15 bases between. The CDR3 consists of 15 residues. Germline CDR1 and CDR2: SGHAT and FQDESV (reference sequence). The CDR3: CASSLGGTPAAEAFF. The CDR3 DNA follows: TGTGCCAGCAGCTTAGGCGGCACGCCGGCGGCTGAAGCTTTCTTT.

This sequence joins TRBV7-2 and TRBJ1-2; 12 bases are shared with TRBD1. Trimming took 5 bases from V and 5 from J; bases not matched to a gene: 9. CDR3 length: 16 residues. Looked up from germline, CDR1 is SGHTA and CDR2 is FQGNSA. In nucleotides, the CDR3 is TGTGCCAGCAGCCCCCGGGACAGGGGGCTCGGGTATGGCTACACCTTC. Amino acid sequence: CASSPRDRGLGYGYTF.

This chain links TRBV2 with TRBJ2-1; TRBD2 matches at 10 bases. The trim removed 6 bases at V and 6 bases at J, leaving 8 bases unmatched. The germline CDR1 and CDR2 sequences are SNHLY and FYNNEI. CDR3 length: 15 amino acids. The CDR3 region has the DNA TGTGCCAGCAGCGCGGCTAGCGGGGGACCCAATGAGCAGTTCTTC. This sequence encodes CASSAASGGPNEQFF.

The V call is TRBV18, the J call TRBJ1-1, with a tentative D call TRBD1 (5 bases). The CDR3 has 14 residues. Trimming stripped 3 bases from V and 1 base from J, with 9 bases between. The V gene's germline CDR1 is KGHSH and CDR2 LQKENI. DNA for the CDR3: TGTGCCAGCTCACCGGCAGGGAAGAACACTGAAGCTTTCTTT. It yields the protein CASSPAGKNTEAFF. Filled out from reference TRBV18 and TRBJ1-1, the complete variable domain reads NAGVMQNPRHLVRRRGQEARLRCSPMKGHSHVYWYRQLPEEGLKFMVYLQKENIIDESGMPKERFSAEFPKEGPSILRIQQVVRGDSAAYFCASSPAGKNTEAFFGQGTRLTVV.